This note documents a single TCR beta chain sequence. The method was immunoSEQ multiplex PCR; TCRdb's version includes in-frame clones alone and lacks a portion of them. Seen here are 180,000 or so clones, roughly nine tenths observed once, and the top ten hold over 7%. This sample was included in a study of blood T cell repertoires in COVID-19. Germline values: CDR1 MDHEN, CDR2 SYDVKM. The V gene end was trimmed by 7 bases and the J gene end by 10 bases; junction bases not matched to a gene: 16. CDR3 length equals 16 residues. The chain couples TRBV28 to TRBJ1-6, with 7 bases that match TRBD1. The sequence derives from a woman aged 80 or over in a cohort sampled during active or convalescent COVID-19. Sequencing was performed on peripheral blood. The CDR3 DNA sequence: TGTGCCAGCATCATTGGGGGGTGGACAGGCCAATCACCCCTCCACTTT. Its translation: CASIIGGWTGQSPLHF.